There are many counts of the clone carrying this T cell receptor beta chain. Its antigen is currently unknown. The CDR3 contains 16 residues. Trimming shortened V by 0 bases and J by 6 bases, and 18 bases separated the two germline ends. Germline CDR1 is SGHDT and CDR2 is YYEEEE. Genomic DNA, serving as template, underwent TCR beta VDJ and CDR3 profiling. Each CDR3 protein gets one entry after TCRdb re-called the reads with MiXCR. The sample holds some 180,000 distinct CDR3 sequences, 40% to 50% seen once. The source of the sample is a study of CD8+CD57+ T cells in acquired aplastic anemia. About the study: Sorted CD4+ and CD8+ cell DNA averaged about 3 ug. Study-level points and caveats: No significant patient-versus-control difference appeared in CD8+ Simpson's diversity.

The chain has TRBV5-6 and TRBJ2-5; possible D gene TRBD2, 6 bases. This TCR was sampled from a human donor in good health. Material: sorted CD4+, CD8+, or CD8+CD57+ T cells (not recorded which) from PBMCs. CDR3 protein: CASSLAGGPLEKTQYF. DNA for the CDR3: TGTGCCAGCAGCTTGGCCGGGGGACCACTTGAGAAGACCCAGTACTTC.